The sequence of this T cell receptor (beta chain) was determined in a study of T-cell reconstitution after alpha-beta-depleted transplantation in children. The CDR3 extends over 13 amino acids. Trimming cost V 6 bases and J 3 bases, with 9 bases left between them. Molecular barcoding with unique molecular identifiers was used for the TCRbeta library. TCRdb itself ran the PCR reads through MiXCR, one entry per CDR3 protein. The sample contains about 830,000 distinct CDR3 sequences, roughly 15% of which appear only once. This clonotype was counted between two and nine times. The gene calls are TRBV12-3 or TRBV12-4 and TRBJ1-5; TRBD1 might be the D (6 bases). The source is a male patient younger than 18 who had a stem cell transplant for acute lymphoblastic leukemia, so the T cells may come from the graft donor. Sequencing used PBMCs, mostly from graft donor cells, obtained 360 days after TCRalphabeta/CD19-depleted stem cell transplant. The DNA for the CDR3 is TGTGCCAGCAGAAGGGGGGACAATCAGCCCCAGCATTTT. Encoded protein: CASRRGDNQPQHF.